The 20 T cell receptor beta chains given below trace back to one sample, sequenced in a study of quantifying T cell responses using KT2 cells (dated by TCRdb to 2016 to 2017). Regarding the research as a whole: RNA was DNase-treated and reverse transcribed with TCR alpha and beta constant-region primers, mostly using SuperScript III.

The library was produced with UMI-ligation and nested PCR. The reads were generated on an Illumina MiSeq. Using T4 RNA ligase 1, a single-stranded oligonucleotide bearing the Illumina SP2 sequence plus a UMI was ligated onto the 3' end of the cDNA. PCR1 was run for approximately 4 cycles (98 degrees C for 15 s, 69 degrees C for 30 s, 72 degrees C for 40 s), and an equimolar mix of RC1.1 and RC1.2, covering TRBC1 and TRBC2, was used as the beta primer. TCRdb redid the processing of the public reads, applying fastp at Q25 and MiXCR, and retained in-frame beta chains. Rows with a matching CDR3 protein are joined into one entry that keeps the most common DNA and genes. The sample includes tens of thousands of distinct CDR3 sequences, with 12% observed a single time. Roughly 9% of the sample is held by the ten biggest clonotypes. Sequenced input: PBMCs spiked with cells of the T cell clone KT2. The receptors were sampled from a human donor.

The chain has TRBV7-9 and TRBJ2-5; perhaps TRBD2 as D (7 bases). This CDR3 region has 15 residues. Trimming removed 5 bases from V and 3 bases from J, with 16 bases in between. Per germline, CDR1 SEHNR and CDR2 FQNEAQ (reference sequence). The CDR3 loop is CASSVSGDIEETQYF. Written as DNA, the CDR3 is TGTGCCAGCAGCGTAAGCGGGGACATAGAAGAGACCCAGTACTTC.

The table lists this clonotype with a few counts. The chain links TRBV9 to TRBJ2-1; 9 positions agree with TRBD2. The V segment lost 2 bases and the J segment 1 base; nucleotides outside the gene matches: 1. Germline-derived CDR1 and CDR2 are SGDLS and YYNGEE. The CDR3 has 15 residues. The CDR3 DNA is TGTGCCAGCAGCGTTAGCGGGAGTTCCTACAATGAGCAGTTCTTC. This encodes CASSVSGSSYNEQFF.

The chain is built from TRBV5-1 and TRBJ1-1; no definite D call. V lost 5 bases, J lost 1 base, and 15 bases lay in between. CDR1 SGHRS and CDR2 YFSETQ come from the germline V gene. This CDR3 has 15 amino acids. CDR3 sequence (DNA): TGCGCCAGCAGTCCGGACGGGGTCGGGAACACTGAAGCTTTCTTT. Residues: CASSPDGVGNTEAFF.

The gene calls are TRBV13 and TRBJ2-3; D may correspond to TRBD1 or TRBD2 (6 bases each). Germline CDR1 and CDR2: PRHDT and FYEKMQ (reference sequence). The CDR3 runs 13 residues. The V end lost 3 bases, the J end lost 9 bases, and 13 bases lay between the germline ends. In DNA form, the CDR3 reads TGTGCCAGCAGCTTGGGGGGCCGGCGAACGCAGTATTTT. Amino acid sequence: CASSLGGRRTQYF.

V and J are TRBV13 and TRBJ2-2; the D call may be TRBD1 or TRBD2 (5 bases each). The CDR3 is made up of 15 amino acids. Trimming cost V 4 bases and J 4 bases, with 13 bases left between them. The germline CDR1 and CDR2 sequences are PRHDT and FYEKMQ (reference sequence). For the CDR3, the DNA is TGTGCCAGCAGCTCCGGGACGACTCTCACCGGGGAGCTGTTTTTT. Translation gives CASSSGTTLTGELFF.

Only a few counts were recorded for this clonotype. V and J are TRBV29-1 and TRBJ2-5; the match to TRBD2 covers 7 bases. Germline values: CDR1 SQVTM, CDR2 ANQGSEA. V was pared by 6 bases and J by 3 bases, with 7 bases of the junction left unmatched. The CDR3 extends over 13 amino acids. The CDR3 nucleotides are TGCAGCGTCCCCCCCAGCGGGAAAGAGACCCAGTACTTC. Translated: CSVPPSGKETQYF.

This clonotype was detected many times. This rearrangement joins TRBV7-9 to TRBJ2-5; TRBD1 aligns across 8 bases. Germline CDR1 reads SEHNR; CDR2 reads FQNEAQ (reference sequence). This CDR3 region has 13 residues. With 5 bases clipped from V and 4 bases from J, the junction kept 3 bases outside the gene matches. The CDR3 region has the DNA TGTGCCAGCAGCACCAGGGGGCCAGAGACCCAGTACTTC. Translation gives CASSTRGPETQYF.

This clonotype was detected a few times. The chain links TRBV3-1 to TRBJ2-1; D perhaps matches TRBD2 (6 bases). The CDR3 totals 16 residues. In germline, CDR1 is LGHDT, CDR2 YNNKEL (reference sequence). V was shortened by 1 base and J by 4 bases, with 14 bases between the two germline ends. This chain's CDR3 is CASSQGPGVGYNEQFF. The DNA of the CDR3 is TGTGCCAGCAGCCAAGGCCCGGGAGTAGGGTACAATGAGCAGTTCTTC.

This clonotype was found a few times. The chain uses TRBV5-5 and TRBJ2-7; D might be TRBD2 (5 bases). Germline V gene sequence: CDR1 SGHKS, CDR2 YYEKEE (reference sequence). The V end lost 4 bases, the J end lost 1 base, and 24 bases lay between the germline ends. This CDR3 spans 18 amino acids. CDR3 DNA sequence: TGTGCCAGCAGCGCGGTGGTCGCGAGGGTGCCACTTTCCTACGAGCAGTACTTC. It codes for CASSAVVARVPLSYEQYF. The full variable domain, with the rest looked up from reference TRBV5-5 and TRBJ2-7, is DAGVTQSPTHLIKTRGQQVTLRCSPISGHKSVSWYQQVLGQGPQFIFQYYEKEERGRGNFPDRFSARQFPNYSSELNVNALLLGDSALYLCASSAVVARVPLSYEQYFGPGTRLTVT.

The V gene is TRBV29-1, the J gene TRBJ2-5; D is tentatively TRBD1 or TRBD2 (5 bases each). The germline V gene encodes CDR1 SQVTM and CDR2 ANQGSEA. The CDR3 contains 15 residues. V was shortened by 3 bases and J by 1 base, with 15 bases between the two germline ends. In DNA, the CDR3 is TGCAGCGTTGATCCTCTCACCGGGACCCAAGAGACCCAGTACTTC. Its translation is CSVDPLTGTQETQYF. The complete variable domain, with remaining parts taken from reference TRBV29-1 and TRBJ2-5, reads SAVISQKPSRDICQRGTSLTIQCQVDSQVTMMFWYRQQPGQSLTLIATANQGSEATYESGFVIDKFPISRPNLTFSTLTVSNMSPEDSSIYLCSVDPLTGTQETQYFGPGTRLLVL.

The table lists this clonotype with many counts. V is TRBV5-1 and J is TRBJ2-3; 9 bases line up with TRBD2. V gave up 9 bases and J gave up 1 base; unmatched junction bases: 6. Germline CDR1 SGHRS, CDR2 YFSETQ. CDR3 size: 14 residues. CDR3 region: CATSGGRGTDTQYF. CDR3 bases: TGCGCCACTTCAGGCGGGAGGGGCACAGATACGCAGTATTTT.

This chain joins TRBV12-3 or TRBV12-4 and TRBJ1-5; a weak D match, TRBD1 (6 bases). V lost 5 bases, J lost 7 bases, and 15 bases lay in between. This CDR3 contains 14 residues. The DNA of the CDR3 is TGTGCCAGCAGTCTCTGGGGGCGCGAACAGCCCCAGCATTTT. Amino acids: CASSLWGREQPQHF.

V usage is TRBV12-3 or TRBV12-4 and J usage is TRBJ2-1; TRBD1 might be the D (6 bases). The CDR3 runs 16 residues. Trimming pared 5 bases from V and 1 base from J, leaving 15 bases between. This chain's CDR3 is CASSPQRGSSYNEQFF. In nucleotides, the CDR3 is TGTGCCAGCAGTCCCCAGAGGGGGTCTTCCTACAATGAGCAGTTCTTC.

This chain connects TRBV2 to TRBJ2-7, with 8 bases lining up with TRBD1. CDR1 SNHLY and CDR2 FYNNEI come from the germline V gene. The CDR3 spans 14 residues. V was clipped by 4 bases and J by 2 bases; unmatched bases: 4. CDR3 amino acids: CASSGSQGAYEQYF. The CDR3 nucleotides read TGTGCCAGCAGTGGTTCACAGGGGGCCTACGAGCAGTACTTC.

There are a few counts of this clonotype. The rearrangement links TRBV20-1 to TRBJ2-7, with unresolved D. CDR1 and CDR2 (germline): DFQATT, SNEGSKA (reference sequence). The V and J ends lost 6 bases and 3 bases respectively, with 18 bases between them. The CDR3 sequence is 14 residues long. The CDR3 reads CSAQPPYNDYEQYF. DNA of the CDR3: TGCAGTGCACAACCGCCCTATAATGACTACGAGCAGTACTTC.

The rearrangement links TRBV12-5 to TRBJ2-3, with D possibly being TRBD2 (6 bases). CDR3 length: 16 residues. Germline loops: CDR1 LGHNT, CDR2 FRNRAP. Trimming left V 6 bases short and J 4 bases short, with 20 bases between. CDR3 residues: CASGAPPGLPADTQYF. CDR3 DNA: TGTGCTAGTGGAGCCCCCCCGGGACTCCCCGCAGATACGCAGTATTTT.

This clonotype showed up many times. The rearrangement joins TRBV12-3 or TRBV12-4 to TRBJ1-5; D is unresolved. The V and J ends lost 1 base and 2 bases respectively, with 12 bases between them. The CDR3 has 16 residues. CDR3 loop: CASSLGWGSGNQPQHF. CDR3 sequence (DNA): TGTGCCAGCAGTTTAGGTTGGGGTTCCGGCAATCAGCCCCAGCATTTT.

The rearrangement uses TRBV7-9 and TRBJ2-1, with 7 bases fitting TRBD2. Germline V CDR1 and CDR2: SEHNR, FQNEAQ (reference sequence). This CDR3 comprises 16 residues. After removal of 5 bases from V and 0 bases from J, the junction contained 7 bases not matched to a gene. CDR3 sequence (DNA): TGTGCCAGCAGCCCCCTAGGCGGGAGCTCCTACAATGAGCAGTTCTTC. Translation gives CASSPLGGSSYNEQFF.

This sequence joins TRBV28 and TRBJ1-2, with unresolved D. Trimming took off 2 bases at V and 7 bases at J, with 17 bases between the two ends. The germline V gene has CDR1 MDHEN and CDR2 SYDVKM. This CDR3 is 15 amino acids long. The CDR3 spells CASSLVASSRGGYTF. CDR3 DNA sequence: TGTGCCAGCAGTTTAGTGGCCTCGTCTCGGGGTGGCTACACCTTC.

This clonotype came up a few times. The chain employs TRBV12-5 and TRBJ1-4, with D tentatively TRBD1 (6 bases). The germline V gene has CDR1 LGHNT and CDR2 FRNRAP. This CDR3 is 16 amino acids long. V was trimmed by 2 bases and J by 7 bases, leaving 17 bases between them. CDR3 sequence (DNA): TGTGCTAGTGGTTTGTGGCAGGGGAACGGGGGTGAAAAACTGTTTTTT. It encodes CASGLWQGNGGEKLFF.